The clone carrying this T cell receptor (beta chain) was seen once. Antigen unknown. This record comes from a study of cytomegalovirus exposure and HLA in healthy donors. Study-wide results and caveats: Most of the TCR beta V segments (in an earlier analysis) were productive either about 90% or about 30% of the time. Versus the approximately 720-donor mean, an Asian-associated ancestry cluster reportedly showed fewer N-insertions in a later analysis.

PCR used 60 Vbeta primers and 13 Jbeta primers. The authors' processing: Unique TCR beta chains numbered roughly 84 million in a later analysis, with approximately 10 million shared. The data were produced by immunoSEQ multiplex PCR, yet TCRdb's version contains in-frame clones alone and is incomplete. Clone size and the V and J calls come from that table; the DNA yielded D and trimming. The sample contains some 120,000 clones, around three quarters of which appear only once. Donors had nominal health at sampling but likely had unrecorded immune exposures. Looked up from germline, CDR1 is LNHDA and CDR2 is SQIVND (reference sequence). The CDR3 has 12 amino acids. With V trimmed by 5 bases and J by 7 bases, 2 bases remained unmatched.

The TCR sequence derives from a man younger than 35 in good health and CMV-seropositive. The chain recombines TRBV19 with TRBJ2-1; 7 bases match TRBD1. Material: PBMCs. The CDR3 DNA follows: TGTGCCAGTAGTCAGGGGGTGAATGAGCAGTTCTTC. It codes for CASSQGVNEQFF.